A single sample gave rise to the 4 T cell receptor beta chains below, sequenced in a study of T cell repertoires in cytomegalovirus infection. TCRdb fed the reads into MiXCR, producing one record per CDR3 protein. The sample yields some 400,000 distinct CDR3 sequences, 31% seen once. The specimen sequenced was PBMCs. These receptors were taken from a human donor in good health (CMV status not recorded). Some clones in this sample may be carry-over from other donors' samples.

This clonotype was seen more than once but under ten times. The chain employs TRBV6-4 and TRBJ2-1; 14 positions match TRBD2. Per germline, CDR1 MRHNA and CDR2 SNTAGT. There are 14 residues in the CDR3. V trimming: 7 bases; J trimming: 10 bases; junction bases outside the gene matches: 6. The CDR3 loop reads CASTRLAGGHEQFF. Here the CDR3 DNA reads TGTGCCAGCACCAGACTAGCGGGGGGGCACGAGCAGTTCTTC.

The V and J genes are TRBV7-6 and TRBJ2-1; D tentatively reads TRBD1 or TRBD2 (5 bases each). CDR1 is SGHVS, CDR2 FNYEAQ, per germline. The CDR3 length is 14 residues. V dropped 5 bases and J dropped 7 bases, with 15 bases sitting between them. CDR3 bases: TGTGCCAGCAGCCGTCCGGGACCACCGAATGAGCAGTTCTTC. Amino acid sequence: CASSRPGPPNEQFF.

The V and J genes are TRBV28 and TRBJ2-1; 8 bases agree with TRBD2. This CDR3 is 14 amino acids long. Germline V gives CDR1 MDHEN, CDR2 SYDVKM. V shed 8 bases, J shed 1 base, and the junction held 4 bases outside the gene matches. The CDR3 is CASLAGTSYNEQFF. DNA of the CDR3: TGTGCCAGCCTAGCGGGCACTTCCTACAATGAGCAGTTCTTC.

V and J are TRBV6-6 and TRBJ2-6; 8 nucleotides align to TRBD1. CDR3 length equals 17 residues. J was trimmed by 1 base and V by 2 bases; bases with no gene match: 4. The germline V gene encodes CDR1 MNHNY and CDR2 SVGAGI (reference sequence). The CDR3 region has the DNA TGTGCCAGCAGTTACCAGGGGGCCAGATCTGGGGCCAACGTCCTGACTTTC. Its translation: CASSYQGARSGANVLTF.